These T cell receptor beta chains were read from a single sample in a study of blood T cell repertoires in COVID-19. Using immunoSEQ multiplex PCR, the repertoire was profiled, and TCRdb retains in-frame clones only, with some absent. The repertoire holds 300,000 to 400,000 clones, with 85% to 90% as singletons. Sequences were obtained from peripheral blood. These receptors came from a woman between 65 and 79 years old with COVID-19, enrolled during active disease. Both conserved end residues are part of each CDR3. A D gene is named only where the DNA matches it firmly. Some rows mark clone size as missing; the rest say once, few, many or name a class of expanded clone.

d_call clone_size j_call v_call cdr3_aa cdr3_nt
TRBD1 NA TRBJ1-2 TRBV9 CASSVGGDRYGYTF TGTGCCAGCAGCGTAGGAGGGGACAGATATGGCTACACCTTC
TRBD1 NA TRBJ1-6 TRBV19 CASSTLTGYSPLHF TGTGCCAGTAGTACCCTGACAGGGTACTCACCCCTCCACTTT
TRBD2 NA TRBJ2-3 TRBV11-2 CASSPLGASGGWADTQYF TGTGCCAGCAGCCCCCTAGGGGCTAGCGGGGGGTGGGCAGATACGCAGTATTTT
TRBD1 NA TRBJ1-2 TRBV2 CASSLKSGQGSDGYTF TGTGCCAGCAGTCTAAAATCGGGACAGGGCAGCGATGGCTACACCTTC
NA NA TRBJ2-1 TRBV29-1 CSVELVGASWNEQFF TGCAGCGTTGAGTTAGTCGGAGCGTCTTGGAATGAGCAGTTCTTC
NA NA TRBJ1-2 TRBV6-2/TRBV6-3 CASSDGHAGDYTF TGTGCCAGCAGTGACGGACACGCTGGGGACTACACCTTC
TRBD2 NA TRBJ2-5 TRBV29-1 CSVEGGQGGRKTQYF TGCAGCGTTGAAGGGGGCCAGGGAGGGAGAAAGACCCAGTACTTC
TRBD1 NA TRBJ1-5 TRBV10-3 CAISKDRVSNQPQHF TGTGCCATCAGTAAGGACAGGGTTAGCAATCAGCCCCAGCATTTT
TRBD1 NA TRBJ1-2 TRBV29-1 CSVREGAAGYTF TGCAGCGTCCGGGAGGGGGCAGCCGGCTACACCTTC
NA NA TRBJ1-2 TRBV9 CASSVDSYGYTF TGTGCCAGCAGCGTAGATAGCTATGGCTACACCTTC
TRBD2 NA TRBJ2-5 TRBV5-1 CASSQGLAGGQETQYF TGCGCCAGCAGCCAGGGACTAGCGGGGGGGCAAGAGACCCAGTACTTC
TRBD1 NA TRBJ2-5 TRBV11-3 CASSRDRGGETQYF TGTGCCAGCAGCCGGGACAGGGGGGGAGAGACCCAGTACTTC
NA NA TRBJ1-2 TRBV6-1 CASSDRQGFGYTF TGTGCCAGCAGTGATCGGCAGGGTTTTGGCTACACCTTC
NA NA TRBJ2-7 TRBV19 CASSIGGGWYEQYF TGTGCCAGTAGTATAGGCGGGGGCTGGTACGAGCAGTACTTC
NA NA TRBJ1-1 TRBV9 CASSARGAEGTEAFF TGTGCCAGCAGCGCCCGGGGGGCGGAGGGCACTGAAGCTTTCTTT
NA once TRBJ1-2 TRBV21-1 CASSKDEGGYTF TGTGCCAGCAGCAAAGACGAGGGTGGCTACACCTTC
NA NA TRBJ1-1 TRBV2 CASSFSGLNTEAFF TGTGCCAGCAGTTTTTCAGGGTTGAACACTGAAGCTTTCTTT
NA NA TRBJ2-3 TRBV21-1 CASSKQRACDTQYF TGTGCCAGCAGCAAGCAGAGGGCTTGCGATACGCAGTATTTT
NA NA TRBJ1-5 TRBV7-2 CASSLGSWSNQPQHF TGTGCCAGCAGCCTTGGCTCCTGGAGCAATCAGCCCCAGCATTTT
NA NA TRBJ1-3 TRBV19 CASSPGTSAGNTIYF TGTGCCAGTAGCCCCGGGACTTCTGCTGGAAACACCATATATTTT
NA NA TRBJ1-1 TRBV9 CASSVVDTTEAFF TGTGCCAGCAGCGTAGTGGACACGACTGAAGCTTTCTTT
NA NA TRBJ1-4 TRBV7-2 CASSLVWRLDEKLFF TGTGCCAGCAGCTTAGTCTGGAGGCTAGATGAAAAACTGTTTTTT
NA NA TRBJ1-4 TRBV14 CASSRDNHEKLFF TGTGCCAGCAGCCGGGACAATCATGAAAAACTGTTTTTT
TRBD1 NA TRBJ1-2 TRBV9 CASSPGETGDGYTF TGTGCCAGCAGCCCGGGGGAAACAGGGGATGGCTACACCTTC
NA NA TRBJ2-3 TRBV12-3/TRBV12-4 CASTETTDTQYF TGTGCCAGCACGGAGACTACAGATACGCAGTATTTT
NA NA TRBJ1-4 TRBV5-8 CASSLRREDNEKLFF TGTGCCAGCAGCCTGCGTCGGGAAGACAATGAAAAACTGTTTTTT
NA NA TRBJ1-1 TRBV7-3 CASSLSGAMNTEAFF TGTGCCAGCAGCTTATCGGGAGCCATGAACACTGAAGCTTTCTTT